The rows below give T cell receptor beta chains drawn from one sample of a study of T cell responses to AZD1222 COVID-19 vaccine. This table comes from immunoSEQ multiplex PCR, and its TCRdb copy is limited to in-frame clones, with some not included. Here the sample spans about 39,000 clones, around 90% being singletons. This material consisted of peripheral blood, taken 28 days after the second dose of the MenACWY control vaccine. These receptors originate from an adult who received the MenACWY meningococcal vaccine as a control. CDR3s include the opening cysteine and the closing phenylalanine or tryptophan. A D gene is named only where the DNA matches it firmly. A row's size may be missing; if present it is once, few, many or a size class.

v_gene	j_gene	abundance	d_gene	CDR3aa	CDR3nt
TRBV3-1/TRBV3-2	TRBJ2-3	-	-	CASSRASTDTQYF	TGTGCCAGCAGCCGGGCTAGCACAGATACGCAGTATTTT
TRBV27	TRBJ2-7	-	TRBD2	CASSPWGSGESSYEQYF	TGTGCCAGCAGTCCCTGGGGAAGCGGGGAAAGCTCCTACGAGCAGTACTTC
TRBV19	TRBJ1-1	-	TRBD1	CASRGQGLTEAFF	TGTGCCAGTAGGGGACAGGGGCTCACTGAAGCTTTCTTT
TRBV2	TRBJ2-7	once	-	CASSEHLQGRSSYEQYF	TGTGCCAGCAGTGAACATTTGCAGGGTAGGAGCTCCTACGAGCAGTACTTC
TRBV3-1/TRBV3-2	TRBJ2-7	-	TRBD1	CASSFSSPGQGIHEQYF	TGTGCCAGCAGTTTCTCTTCCCCGGGACAGGGGATCCACGAGCAGTACTTC
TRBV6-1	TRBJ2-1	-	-	CASSQAGREQFF	TGTGCCAGCTCCCAAGCGGGTCGGGAGCAGTTCTTC
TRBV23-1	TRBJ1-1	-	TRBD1	CASSQPHSRDRSLTFF	TGCGCCAGCAGTCAGCCTCATTCACGGGACAGGTCGTTAACTTTCTTT
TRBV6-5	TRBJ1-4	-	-	CASSQSIDEKLFF	TGTGCCAGCTCACAGTCCATCGATGAAAAACTGTTTTTT
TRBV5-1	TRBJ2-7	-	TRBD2	CASSPSGVPHEQYF	TGCGCCAGCAGCCCCAGCGGGGTTCCCCACGAGCAGTACTTC
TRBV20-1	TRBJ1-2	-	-	CSAGMGYTF	TGCAGTGCTGGAATGGGCTACACCTTC
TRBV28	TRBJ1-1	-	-	CASSLVLQARNTEAFF	TGTGCCAGCAGTTTGGTCCTTCAGGCGAGGAACACTGAAGCTTTCTTT
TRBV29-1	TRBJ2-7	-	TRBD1	CSVGRDRASEQYF	TGCAGCGTTGGCCGGGACAGGGCGAGTGAGCAGTACTTC
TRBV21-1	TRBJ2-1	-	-	CASSNRAGNEQFF	TGTGCCAGCAGCAATAGGGCAGGGAATGAGCAGTTCTTC
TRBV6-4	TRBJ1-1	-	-	CASSNNPGAGTEAFF	TGTGCCAGCAGTAACAATCCCGGGGCCGGCACTGAAGCTTTCTTT
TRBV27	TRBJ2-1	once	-	CASGNNEQFF	TGTGCCAGCGGGAACAATGAGCAGTTCTTC
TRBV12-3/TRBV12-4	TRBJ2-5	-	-	CASSLRETQYF	TGTGCCAGCAGTTTAAGGGAGACCCAGTACTTC
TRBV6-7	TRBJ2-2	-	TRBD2	CASSYPSDGTSGSLANTGELFF	TGTGCCAGCAGTTACCCTTCTGACGGGACTAGCGGGAGCCTGGCGAACACCGGGGAGCTGTTTTTT
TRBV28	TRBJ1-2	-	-	CASSLRGYGYTF	TGTGCCAGCAGTTTAAGGGGCTATGGCTACACCTTC
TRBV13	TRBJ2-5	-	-	CASSAISGTSRETQYF	TGTGCCAGCAGCGCCATATCCGGGACGTCCCGAGAGACCCAGTACTTC
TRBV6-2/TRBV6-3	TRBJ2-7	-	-	CASSRDRIWTYEQYF	TGTGCCAGCAGTAGGGACCGAATATGGACCTACGAGCAGTACTTC
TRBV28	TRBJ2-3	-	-	CASRSHPADTQYF	TGTGCCAGCAGGAGCCACCCCGCAGATACGCAGTATTTT
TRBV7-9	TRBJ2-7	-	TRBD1	CASSSAKTRGQGAIHEQYF	TGTGCCAGCAGCTCTGCTAAAACTCGGGGACAGGGGGCGATCCACGAGCAGTACTTC
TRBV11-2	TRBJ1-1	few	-	CASSHRRAFF	TGTGCCAGCAGCCACCGAAGAGCTTTCTTT
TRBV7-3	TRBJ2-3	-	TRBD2	CASSSGGSADTQYF	TGTGCCAGCAGCTCTGGCGGGAGTGCAGATACGCAGTATTTT
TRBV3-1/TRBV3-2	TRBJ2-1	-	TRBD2	CASSHLRPGLAGGPGEQFF	TGTGCCAGCAGCCACCTTAGACCGGGACTAGCGGGAGGGCCTGGGGAGCAGTTCTTC
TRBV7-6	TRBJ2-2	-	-	CASSFMGNTGELFF	TGTGCCAGCAGCTTCATGGGTAACACCGGGGAGCTGTTTTTT
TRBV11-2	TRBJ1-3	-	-	CASRPLKGGSGNTIYF	TGTGCCAGCAGACCTCTAAAAGGGGGGTCTGGAAACACCATATATTTT
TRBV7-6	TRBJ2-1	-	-	CASSAYQANNEQFF	TGTGCCAGCAGCGCCTACCAGGCGAATAATGAGCAGTTCTTC
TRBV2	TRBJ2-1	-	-	CASVRTDQQFF	TGTGCCAGTGTGAGAACGGACCAGCAGTTCTTC
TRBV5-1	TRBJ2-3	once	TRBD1	CASSFQQGAVDTQYF	TGCGCCAGCAGCTTTCAACAGGGGGCTGTAGATACGCAGTATTTT
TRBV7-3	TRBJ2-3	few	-	CASSATRSDTQYF	TGTGCCAGCAGCGCGACCCGTTCGGATACGCAGTATTTT
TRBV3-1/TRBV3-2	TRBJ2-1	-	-	CASSHSGNEQFF	TGTGCCAGCAGCCACTCAGGGAATGAGCAGTTCTTC
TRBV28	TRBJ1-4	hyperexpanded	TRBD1	CASSFEQGANEKLFF	TGTGCCAGCAGTTTTGAACAGGGGGCTAATGAAAAACTGTTTTTT
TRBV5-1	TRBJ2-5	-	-	CASSLEGLEETQYF	TGCGCCAGCAGCTTGGAGGGGCTAGAAGAGACCCAGTACTTC
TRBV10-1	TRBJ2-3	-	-	CASSGGGDTQYF	TGCGCCAGCAGTGGAGGGGGAGATACGCAGTATTTT
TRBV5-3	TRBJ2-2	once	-	CARSSSSNGELFF	TGTGCCAGAAGCTCGAGTTCAAACGGGGAGCTGTTTTTT
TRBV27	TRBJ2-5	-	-	CASSPSSPIQETQYF	TGTGCCAGCAGTCCCTCGTCCCCAATTCAAGAGACCCAGTACTTC
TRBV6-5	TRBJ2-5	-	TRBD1	CATHGETGEETQYF	TGTGCCACCCACGGAGAGACAGGGGAAGAGACCCAGTACTTC
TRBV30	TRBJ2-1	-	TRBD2	CAWTRGLTSGSGEQFF	TGTGCCTGGACACGTGGGTTGACTAGCGGGAGTGGAGAGCAGTTCTTC
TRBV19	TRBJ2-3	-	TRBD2	CASRPGLGITDTQYF	TGTGCCAGTAGACCGGGACTAGGGATAACAGATACGCAGTATTTT
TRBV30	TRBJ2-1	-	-	CAWSEYNEQFF	TGTGCCTGGAGTGAATACAATGAGCAGTTCTTC
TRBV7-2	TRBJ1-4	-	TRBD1	CASSPRQGTNEKLFF	TGTGCCAGCAGCCCCCGACAGGGAACTAATGAAAAACTGTTTTTT
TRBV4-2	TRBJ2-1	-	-	CASSHPGGTRGDEQFF	TGTGCCAGCAGCCACCCCGGCGGGACTCGAGGGGATGAGCAGTTCTTC
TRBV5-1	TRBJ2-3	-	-	CASSSGLTDTQYF	TGCGCCAGCAGCTCAGGGCTTACGGATACGCAGTATTTT
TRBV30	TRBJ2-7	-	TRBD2	CAWSEELAGLSYEQYF	TGTGCCTGGAGTGAAGAACTAGCGGGCTTATCCTACGAGCAGTACTTC
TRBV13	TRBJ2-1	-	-	CASSRGSYNEQFF	TGTGCCAGCAGCCGGGGGTCCTACAATGAGCAGTTCTTC
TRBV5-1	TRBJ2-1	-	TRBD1	CASSLWDRGNNEQFF	TGCGCCAGCAGCTTGTGGGACAGGGGTAACAATGAGCAGTTCTTC
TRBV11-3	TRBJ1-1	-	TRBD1	CASSLKGQGVTFF	TGTGCCAGCAGCTTAAAGGGACAGGGGGTAACTTTCTTT
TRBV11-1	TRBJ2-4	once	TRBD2	CASSLEGLGGDIQYF	TGTGCCAGCAGCTTAGAGGGACTAGGAGGCGACATTCAGTACTTC
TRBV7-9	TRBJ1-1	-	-	CASSLFGQNTEAFF	TGTGCCAGCAGCTTATTTGGACAAAACACTGAAGCTTTCTTT
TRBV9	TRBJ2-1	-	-	CASSVVGSKQYNEQFF	TGTGCCAGCAGCGTAGTTGGATCGAAACAATACAATGAGCAGTTCTTC
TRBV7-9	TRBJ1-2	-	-	CASSLVDYGYTF	TGTGCCAGCAGCTTAGTTGACTATGGCTACACCTTC
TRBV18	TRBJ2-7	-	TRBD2	CASSPLSGQRGSGEQYF	TGTGCCAGCTCACCACTCTCTGGGCAGCGGGGTTCGGGCGAGCAGTACTTC